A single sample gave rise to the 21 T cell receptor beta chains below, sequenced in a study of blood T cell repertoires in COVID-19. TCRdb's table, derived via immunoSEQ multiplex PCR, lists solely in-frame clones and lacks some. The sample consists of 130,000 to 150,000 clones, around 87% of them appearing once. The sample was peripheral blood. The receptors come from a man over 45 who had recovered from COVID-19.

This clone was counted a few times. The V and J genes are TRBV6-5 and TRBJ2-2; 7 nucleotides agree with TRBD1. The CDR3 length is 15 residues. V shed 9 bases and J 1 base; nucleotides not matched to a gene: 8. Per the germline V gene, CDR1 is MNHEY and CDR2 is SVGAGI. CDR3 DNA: TGTGCCAGTCACAAGGACAGGTTGAACACCGGGGAGCTGTTTTTT. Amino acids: CASHKDRLNTGELFF.

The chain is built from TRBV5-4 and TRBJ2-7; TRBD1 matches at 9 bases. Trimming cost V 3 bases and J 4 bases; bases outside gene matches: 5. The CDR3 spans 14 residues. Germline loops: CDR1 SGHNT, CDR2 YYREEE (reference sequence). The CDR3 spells CASSSRQGGYEQYF. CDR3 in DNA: TGTGCCAGCAGCTCGAGACAGGGGGGGTACGAGCAGTACTTC.

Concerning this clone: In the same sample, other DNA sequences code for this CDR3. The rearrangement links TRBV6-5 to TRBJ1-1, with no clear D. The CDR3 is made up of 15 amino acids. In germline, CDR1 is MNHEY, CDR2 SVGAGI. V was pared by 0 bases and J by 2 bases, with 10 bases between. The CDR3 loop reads CASSYSGRSNTEAFF. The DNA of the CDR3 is TGTGCCAGCAGTTACTCGGGCAGAAGTAACACTGAAGCTTTCTTT.

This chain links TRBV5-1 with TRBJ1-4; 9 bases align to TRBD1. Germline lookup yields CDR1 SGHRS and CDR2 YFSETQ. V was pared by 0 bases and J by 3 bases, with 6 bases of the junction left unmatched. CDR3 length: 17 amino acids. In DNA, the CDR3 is TGCGCCAGCAGCTTGGATATTGGGACAGGGTCTAATGAAAAACTGTTTTTT. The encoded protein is CASSLDIGTGSNEKLFF.

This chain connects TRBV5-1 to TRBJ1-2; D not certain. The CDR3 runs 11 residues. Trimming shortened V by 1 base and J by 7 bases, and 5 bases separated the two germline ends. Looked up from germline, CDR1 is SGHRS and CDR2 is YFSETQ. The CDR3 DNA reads TGCGCCAGCAGCTTGTCAGGTGGCTACACCTTC. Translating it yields CASSLSGGYTF.

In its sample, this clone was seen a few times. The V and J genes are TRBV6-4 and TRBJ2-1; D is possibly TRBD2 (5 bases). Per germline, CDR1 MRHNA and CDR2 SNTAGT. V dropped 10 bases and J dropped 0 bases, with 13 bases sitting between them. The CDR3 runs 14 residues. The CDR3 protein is CATQAESSYNEQFF. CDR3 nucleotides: TGTGCCACTCAAGCGGAGAGCTCCTACAATGAGCAGTTCTTC.

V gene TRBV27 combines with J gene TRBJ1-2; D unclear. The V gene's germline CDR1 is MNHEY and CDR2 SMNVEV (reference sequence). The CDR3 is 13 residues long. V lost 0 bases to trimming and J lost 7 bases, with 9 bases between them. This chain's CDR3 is CASSLSPPVGYTF. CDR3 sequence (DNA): TGTGCCAGCAGTTTATCCCCCCCGGTTGGCTACACCTTC.

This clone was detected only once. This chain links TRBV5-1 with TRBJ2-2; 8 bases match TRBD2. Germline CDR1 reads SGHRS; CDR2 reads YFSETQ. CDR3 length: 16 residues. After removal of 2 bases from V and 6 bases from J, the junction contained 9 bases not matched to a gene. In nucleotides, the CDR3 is TGCGCCAGCAGCTTCTCAGTTAGCGGGGCCGCCGGGGAGCTGTTTTTT. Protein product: CASSFSVSGAAGELFF.

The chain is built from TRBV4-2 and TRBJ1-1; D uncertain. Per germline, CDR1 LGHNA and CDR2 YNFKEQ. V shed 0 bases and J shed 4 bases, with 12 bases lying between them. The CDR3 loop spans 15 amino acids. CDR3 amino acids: CASSQEAKRSTEAFF. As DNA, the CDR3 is TGTGCCAGCAGCCAAGAGGCGAAGCGTTCCACTGAAGCTTTCTTT.

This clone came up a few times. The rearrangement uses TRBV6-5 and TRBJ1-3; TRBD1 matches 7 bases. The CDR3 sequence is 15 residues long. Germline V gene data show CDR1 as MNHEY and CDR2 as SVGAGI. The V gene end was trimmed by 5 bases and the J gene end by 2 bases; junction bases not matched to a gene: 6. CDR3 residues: CASSRTGTAGNTIYF. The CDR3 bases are TGTGCCAGCAGTAGAACCGGGACAGCTGGAAACACCATATATTTT.

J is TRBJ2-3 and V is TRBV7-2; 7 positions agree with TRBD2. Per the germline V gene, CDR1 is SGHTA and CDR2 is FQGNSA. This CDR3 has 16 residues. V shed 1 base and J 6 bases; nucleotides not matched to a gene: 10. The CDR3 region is CASSLGGGGKPDTQYF. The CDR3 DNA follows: TGTGCCAGCAGCTTAGGTGGCGGGGGAAAGCCCGATACGCAGTATTTT. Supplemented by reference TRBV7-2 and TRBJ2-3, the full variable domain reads GAGVSQSPSNKVTEKGKDVELRCDPISGHTALYWYRQSLGQGLEFLIYFQGNSAPDKSGLPSDRFSAERTGGSVSTLTIQRTQQEDSAVYLCASSLGGGGKPDTQYFGPGTRLTVL.

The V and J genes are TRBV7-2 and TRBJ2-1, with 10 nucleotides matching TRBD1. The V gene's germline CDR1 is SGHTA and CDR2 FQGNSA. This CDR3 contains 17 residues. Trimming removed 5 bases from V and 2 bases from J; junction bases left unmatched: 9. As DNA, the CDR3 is TGTGCCAGCAGCGTCCTACCAGGGACAGGGGCCTACAATGAGCAGTTCTTC. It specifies CASSVLPGTGAYNEQFF.

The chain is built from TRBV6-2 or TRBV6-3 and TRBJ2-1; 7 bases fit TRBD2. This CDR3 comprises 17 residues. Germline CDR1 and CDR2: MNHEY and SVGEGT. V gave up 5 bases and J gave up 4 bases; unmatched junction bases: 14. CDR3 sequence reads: CASSLPLKAGRYNEQFF. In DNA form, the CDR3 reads TGTGCCAGCAGTCTGCCCCTGAAAGCGGGGAGATACAATGAGCAGTTCTTC.

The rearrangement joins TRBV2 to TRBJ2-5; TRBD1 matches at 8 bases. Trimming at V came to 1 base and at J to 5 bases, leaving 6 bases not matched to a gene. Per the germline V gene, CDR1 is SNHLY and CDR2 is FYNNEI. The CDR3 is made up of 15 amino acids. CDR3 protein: CASSEGTGRWETQYF. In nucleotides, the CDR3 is TGTGCCAGCAGTGAAGGGACAGGGAGGTGGGAGACCCAGTACTTC.

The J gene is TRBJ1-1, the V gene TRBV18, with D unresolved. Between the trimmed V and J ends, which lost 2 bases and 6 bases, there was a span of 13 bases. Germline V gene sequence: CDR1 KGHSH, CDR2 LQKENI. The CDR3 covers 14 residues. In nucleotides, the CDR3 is TGTGCCAGCTCACCAGGGAGGCGGCAACCTGAAGCTTTCTTT. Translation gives CASSPGRRQPEAFF.

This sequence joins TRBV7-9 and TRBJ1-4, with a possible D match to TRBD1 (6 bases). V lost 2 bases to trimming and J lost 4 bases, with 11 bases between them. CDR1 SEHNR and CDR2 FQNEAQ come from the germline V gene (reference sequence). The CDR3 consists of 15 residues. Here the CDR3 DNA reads TGTGCCAGCAGCTTACCCAGGGGCAATAATGAAAAACTGTTTTTT. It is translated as CASSLPRGNNEKLFF. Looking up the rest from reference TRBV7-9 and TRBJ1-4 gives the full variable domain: DTGVSQNPRHKITKRGQNVTFRCDPISEHNRLYWYRQTLGQGPEFLTYFQNEAQLEKSRLLSDRFSAERPKGSFSTLEIQRTEQGDSAMYLCASSLPRGNNEKLFFGSGTQLSVL.

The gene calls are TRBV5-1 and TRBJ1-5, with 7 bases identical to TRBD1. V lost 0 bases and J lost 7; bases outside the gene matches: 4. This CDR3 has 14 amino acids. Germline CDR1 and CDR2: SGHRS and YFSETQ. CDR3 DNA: TGCGCCAGCAGCTTGGGACAGGGCATCCAGCCCCAGCATTTT. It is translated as CASSLGQGIQPQHF.

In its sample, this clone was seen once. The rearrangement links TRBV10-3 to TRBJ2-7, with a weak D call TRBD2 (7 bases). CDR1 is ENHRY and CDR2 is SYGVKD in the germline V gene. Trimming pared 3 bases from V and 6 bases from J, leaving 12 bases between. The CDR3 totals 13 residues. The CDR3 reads CAISEGGAAEQYF. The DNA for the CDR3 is TGTGCCATCAGTGAAGGGGGGGCGGCCGAGCAGTACTTC.

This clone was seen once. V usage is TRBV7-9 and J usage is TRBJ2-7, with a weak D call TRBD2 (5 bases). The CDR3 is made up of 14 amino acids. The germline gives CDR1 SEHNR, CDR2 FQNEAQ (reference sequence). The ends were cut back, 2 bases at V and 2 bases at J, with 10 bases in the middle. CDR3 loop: CASSLFGIAYEQYF. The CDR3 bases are TGTGCCAGCAGCTTATTCGGGATAGCCTACGAGCAGTACTTC.

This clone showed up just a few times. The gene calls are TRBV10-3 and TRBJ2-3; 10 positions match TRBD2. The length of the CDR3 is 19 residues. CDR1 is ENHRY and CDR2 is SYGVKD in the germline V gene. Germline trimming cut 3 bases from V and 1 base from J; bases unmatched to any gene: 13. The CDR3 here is CAISETQKLAGSGTDTQYF. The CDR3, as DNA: TGTGCCATCAGTGAAACACAAAAACTAGCGGGGTCGGGCACAGATACGCAGTATTTT.

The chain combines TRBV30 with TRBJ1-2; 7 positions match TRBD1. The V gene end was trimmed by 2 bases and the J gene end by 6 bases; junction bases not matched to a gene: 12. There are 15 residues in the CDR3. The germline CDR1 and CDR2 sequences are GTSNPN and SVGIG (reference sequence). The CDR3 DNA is TGTGCCTGGAGTCACGGGGGTCAGGGGGTGAATGGCTACACCTTC. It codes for CAWSHGGQGVNGYTF.